What follows is one T cell receptor beta chain and its context. Its matching antigen is unknown. Looked up from germline, CDR1 is SGHNT and CDR2 is YYREEE (reference sequence). The CDR3 runs to 15 residues. V lost 0 bases to trimming and J lost 0 bases, with 10 bases between them. This sample is drawn from a study of TIL therapy for anti-PD-1-resistant metastatic lung cancer. The overall study: Tumors had a median PD-L1 proportion score of about 6%. A handful of tumors were EGFR-mutant and two were ALK-rearranged.

Study findings and constraints: Treatment-naive, never-smoker and oncogene-addicted patients were overrepresented in this highly selected cohort.

Noted time point: pre-treatment sample, taken before nivolumab and TIL therapy. Most excised metastases sampled were pleural nodules or supraclavicular lymph nodes. This was the immunoSEQ v3 assay. Produced via immunoSEQ multiplex PCR; TCRdb's table is partial and in-frame only. Of approximately 27,000 clones in the sample, roughly two thirds were seen once. Here the sequenced sample was tumor tissue, taken at baseline. The TCR comes from a person between 25 and 79 years old with non-small cell lung cancer. This chain connects TRBV5-4 to TRBJ2-7; D possibly matches TRBD1 or TRBD2 (5 bases each). The DNA for the CDR3 is TGTGCCAGCAGCTTGGACCCGGGACCCTCCTACGAGCAGTACTTC. Residues: CASSLDPGPSYEQYF.